This T cell receptor (beta chain) was sequenced during a study of neurological immune-mediated disorders. Whole-study results and caveats: No expanded-clone CDR3 amino acid sequence recurred across subjects, suggesting private TCR-beta repertoires.

Each CDR3 protein is one row after TCRdb ran MiXCR on the 5' RACE reads. The sample has some 57,000 distinct CDR3 sequences, around 4% seen once. Germline V CDR1 and CDR2: SGHKS, YYEKEE (reference sequence). V lost 0 bases and J 4 bases, leaving 17 bases between the germline ends. The CDR3 is made up of 17 amino acids. Many counts were recorded for this clonotype. Its antigen is still unknown. Sequenced input: PBMCs. This chain uses TRBV5-5 with TRBJ1-5; perhaps TRBD1 as D (6 bases). The receptor was isolated from a man aged 55 to 69 with multiple sclerosis. The CDR3 nucleotides are TGTGCCAGCAGCTTGGCCTCAGGGGCGCGGGAGAATCAGCCCCAGCATTTT. Amino acid sequence: CASSLASGARENQPQHF.